The 2 T cell receptor beta chains below all came from one sample that was sequenced in a study of shared clonotypes between healthy human individuals. The repertoire was sequenced with immunoSEQ multiplex PCR; TCRdb's copy has only in-frame clones and lacks some. Of some 500,000 clones in the sample, 90% to 96% were seen once. Sequenced: naive CD4+ T cells sorted from blood. Subset: CD45RA+ positively selected. These TCRs come from a woman in her 30s in good health.

The V and J genes are TRBV5-1 and TRBJ2-5; TRBD2 agrees at 8 bases. J lost 4 bases, V lost 2 bases, and 7 bases had no gene match. The CDR3 totals 15 residues. Germline CDR1 and CDR2: SGHRS and YFSETQ. Written as DNA, the CDR3 is TGCGCCAGCAGCTTCCGGGAGGGCCGTTTAGAGACCCAGTACTTC. Translating it yields CASSFREGRLETQYF.

This rearrangement joins TRBV25-1 to TRBJ2-2; D remains ambiguous. The germline V gene encodes CDR1 MGHDK and CDR2 SYGVNS. This CDR3 spans 14 amino acids. V was trimmed by 5 bases and J by 3 bases, leaving 10 bases between them. CDR3 sequence reads: CASSRPGYTGELFF. CDR3 DNA: TGTGCCAGCAGTCGTCCTGGGTACACCGGGGAGCTGTTTTTT.